This TCR beta chain emerged from a study of T cell repertoires in cytomegalovirus infection. As for the study in general: From public TCR beta signatures came an indication of both CMV infection and matching HLA type. Whole-study results and caveats: Carriers of CMV plus the relevant HLA were identified by cumulative public TCR beta family frequency.

V shed 0 bases, J shed 3 bases, and the junction held 6 bases outside the gene matches. This CDR3 is built from 16 residues. Germline V gene lookup returns CDR1 SGHRS and CDR2 YFSETQ. In the case of this clonotype: What it binds is unknown.

TCRdb recomputed calls from the reads with MiXCR, one row per CDR3 protein. The sample holds roughly 230,000 distinct CDR3 sequences, 6.5% seen once. The clonotype originates from a human donor in good health (CMV status not recorded). Some clones in this sample may be carry-over from other donors' samples. Sample: PBMCs. The V gene is TRBV5-1, the J gene TRBJ1-3, with 7 bases fitting TRBD1. The CDR3 region has the DNA TGCGCCAGCAGCTTGGACAGGGGAGGCATTGGAAACACCATATATTTT. This encodes CASSLDRGGIGNTIYF.